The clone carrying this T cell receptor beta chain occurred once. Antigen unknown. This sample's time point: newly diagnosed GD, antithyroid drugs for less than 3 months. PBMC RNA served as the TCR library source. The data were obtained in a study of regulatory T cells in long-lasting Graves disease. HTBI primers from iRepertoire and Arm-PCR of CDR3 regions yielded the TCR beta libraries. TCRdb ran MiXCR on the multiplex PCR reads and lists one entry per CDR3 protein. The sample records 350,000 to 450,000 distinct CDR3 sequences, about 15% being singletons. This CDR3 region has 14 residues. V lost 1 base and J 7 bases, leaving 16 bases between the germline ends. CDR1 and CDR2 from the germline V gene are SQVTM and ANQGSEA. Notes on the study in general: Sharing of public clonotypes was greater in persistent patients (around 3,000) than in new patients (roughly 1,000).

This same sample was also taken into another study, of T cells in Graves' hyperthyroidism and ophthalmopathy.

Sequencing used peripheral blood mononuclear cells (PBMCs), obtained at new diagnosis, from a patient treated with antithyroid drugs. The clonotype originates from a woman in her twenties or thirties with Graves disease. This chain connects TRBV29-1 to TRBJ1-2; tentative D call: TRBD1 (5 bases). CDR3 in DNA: TGCAGCGTTGAAGTTCTCGGACACGGAATTGGCTACACCTTC. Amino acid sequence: CSVEVLGHGIGYTF.